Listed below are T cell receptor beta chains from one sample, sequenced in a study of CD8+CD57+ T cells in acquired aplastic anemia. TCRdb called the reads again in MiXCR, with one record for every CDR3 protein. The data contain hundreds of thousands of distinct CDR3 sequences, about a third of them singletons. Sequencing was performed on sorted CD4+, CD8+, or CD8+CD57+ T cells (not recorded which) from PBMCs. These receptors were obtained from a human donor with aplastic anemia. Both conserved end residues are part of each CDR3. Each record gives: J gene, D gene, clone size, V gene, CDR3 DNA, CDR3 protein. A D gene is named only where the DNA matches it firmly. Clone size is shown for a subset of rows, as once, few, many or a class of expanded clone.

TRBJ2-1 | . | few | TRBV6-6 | TGTGCCAGCAGGGGTACCTACAATGAGCAGTTCTTC | CASRGTYNEQFF
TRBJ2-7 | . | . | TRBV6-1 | TGTGCCAGCAGTGTAGCTAACTCCTACGAGCAGTACTTC | CASSVANSYEQYF
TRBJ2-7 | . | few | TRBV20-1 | TGCAGTGCTAGAGATCCCCGGTGGGGGTACTACGAGCAGTACTTC | CSARDPRWGYYEQYF
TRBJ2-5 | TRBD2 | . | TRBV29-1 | TGCAGCGTTGAACAACTAGCGGCTAGCACAGAGACCCAGTACTTC | CSVEQLAASTETQYF
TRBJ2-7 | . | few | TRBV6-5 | TGTGCCAGCAGTTACTCTTTTGACACGAATCAGCAGTACTTC | CASSYSFDTNQQYF
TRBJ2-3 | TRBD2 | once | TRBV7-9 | TGTGCCAGCAGCCTAGCTAGCGGAGCAGATACGCAGTATTTT | CASSLASGADTQYF
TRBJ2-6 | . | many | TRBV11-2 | TGTGCCAGCAGCTTAGGCGTGGGAACCGGGGCCAACGTCCTGACTTTC | CASSLGVGTGANVLTF
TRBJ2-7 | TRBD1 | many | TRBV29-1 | TGCAGTGGACAGGACTCTCGCGAGCAGTACTTC | CSGQDSREQYF
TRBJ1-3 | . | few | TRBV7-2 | TGTGCCAGCAAAAGGGTAAATGGAAACACCATATATTTT | CASKRVNGNTIYF
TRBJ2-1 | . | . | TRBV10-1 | TGCGCCAGCAATATTTACAATGAGCAGTTCTTC | CASNIYNEQFF
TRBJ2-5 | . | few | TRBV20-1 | TGCAGTGCGCTGGACTTCCCACGGCAAGGCCAAGAGACCCAGTACTTC | CSALDFPRQGQETQYF
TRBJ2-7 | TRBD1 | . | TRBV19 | TGTGCCAGTAGTATAGACGGACAGGGAGTGGGGGAACAGTACTTC | CASSIDGQGVGEQYF
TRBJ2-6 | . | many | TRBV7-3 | TGTGCCAGCAGCTTGGACAGCTCTGGGGCCAACGTCCTGACTTTC | CASSLDSSGANVLTF
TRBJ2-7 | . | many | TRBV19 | TGTGCCAGTAGTGCATACACCGGGTCGGGGACCGACGAGCAGTACTTC | CASSAYTGSGTDEQYF
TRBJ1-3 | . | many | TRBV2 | TGTGCCAGCAGTCTCCGGGCGGGAAACACCATATATTTT | CASSLRAGNTIYF
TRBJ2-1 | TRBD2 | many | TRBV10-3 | TGTGCCATCATTACTAGCGGGGGTTACAATGAGCAGTTCTTC | CAIITSGGYNEQFF
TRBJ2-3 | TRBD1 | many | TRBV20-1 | TGCAGTGCCTGGACCGCCAGGGGGCATGGAGATACGCAGTATTTT | CSAWTARGHGDTQYF
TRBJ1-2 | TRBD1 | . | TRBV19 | TGTGCCAGTGGCCCGACAGGGTACTATGGCTACACCTTC | CASGPTGYYGYTF
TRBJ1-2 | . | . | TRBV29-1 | TGCAGCTGCACAGGGCGACTTGGCTACACCTTC | CSCTGRLGYTF
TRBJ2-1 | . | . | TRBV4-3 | TGCGCCAGCAGCCGAAAAGGGACATACAATGAGCAGTTCTTC | CASSRKGTYNEQFF
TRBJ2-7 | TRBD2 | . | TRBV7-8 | TGTGCCAGCAGCCGGACTAGCGTCGAGCAGTACTTC | CASSRTSVEQYF
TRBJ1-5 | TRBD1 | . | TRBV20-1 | TGCAGTGCTCCGGACAGGATTCCCAATCAGCCCCAGCATTTT | CSAPDRIPNQPQHF
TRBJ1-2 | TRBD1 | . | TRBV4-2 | TGTGCCAGCAGTTCGGGACAGGTCGAACCCGGGTCCTATGGCTACACCTTC | CASSSGQVEPGSYGYTF
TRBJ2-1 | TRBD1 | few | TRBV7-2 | TGTGCCAGCAGCTCCCGTGGCCTGAGACAGGGTGAGCAGTTCTTC | CASSSRGLRQGEQFF
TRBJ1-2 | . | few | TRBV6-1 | TGTGCCAGCAGAGAAGACGGAGGAAACTATGGCTACACCTTC | CASREDGGNYGYTF
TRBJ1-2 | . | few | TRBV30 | TGTGCCTGGAGTCTAAGGGAGGGAATTTATGGCTACACCTTC | CAWSLREGIYGYTF
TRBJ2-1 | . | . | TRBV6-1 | TGTGCCAGCAGTGACCGGCGTGTTGAGCAGTTCTTC | CASSDRRVEQFF
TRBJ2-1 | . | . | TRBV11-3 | TGTGCCAGCAGCTTATTTGGGGGGACCGATGAGCAGTTCTTC | CASSLFGGTDEQFF
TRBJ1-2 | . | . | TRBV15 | TGTGCCACCAGCGGGCCCATCCCTAACTATGGCTACACCTTC | CATSGPIPNYGYTF
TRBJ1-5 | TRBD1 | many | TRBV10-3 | TGTGCCATCAGTGAGTCGATAGCCACAGGGGGGAATCAGCCCCAGCATTTT | CAISESIATGGNQPQHF
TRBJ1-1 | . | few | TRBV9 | TGTGCCAGCTCACCATCCGCCAGGCTAAACACTGAAGCTTTCTTT | CASSPSARLNTEAFF
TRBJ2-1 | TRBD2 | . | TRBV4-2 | TGTGCCAGCAGCCGCTTGACTAGCGGGGTATACAATGAGCAGTTCTTC | CASSRLTSGVYNEQFF
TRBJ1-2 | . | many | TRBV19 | TGTGCCAGTAGTATTTCGGTTGGAGAAGGCTACACCTTC | CASSISVGEGYTF
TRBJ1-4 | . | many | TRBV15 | TGTGCCACCAGCAGAGCCTTGGACAGCTCGGGAGAAAAACTGTTTTTT | CATSRALDSSGEKLFF
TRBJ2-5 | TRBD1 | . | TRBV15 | TGTGCCACCAGCGCCACCCCGGGACAGGAGACCCAGTACTTC | CATSATPGQETQYF